This T cell receptor (beta chain) was sequenced during a study of T cell responses to AZD1222 COVID-19 vaccine. For the study at large: Analyses pooled second doses at about 4 or about 12 weeks.

A word on this clone: The antigen remains undetermined.

The data were produced by immunoSEQ multiplex PCR, yet TCRdb's version contains in-frame clones alone and is incomplete. Of about 29,000 clones in the sample, about 94% were seen once. The study, taken as a whole, reports: Baseline antibody screening turned up just a handful of seropositive AZD1222 recipients. A reported finding is that nearly half of spike-specific TCRs target unmutated variant regions. Donor demographics were predominantly white British with a female majority; clonal diversity may be underestimated.

The junction had 11 bases not matched to a gene; V was cut back by 7 bases and J by 6 bases. Per germline, CDR1 SGHAT and CDR2 FQNNGV. There are 15 residues in the CDR3. The source material was peripheral blood, sampled on day 0 of AZD1222 vaccination. The rearrangement links TRBV11-2 to TRBJ2-7; 11 bases line up with TRBD2. The clonotype originates from an adult in good health. CDR3 nucleotides: TGTGCCAGCAAACGGGCGACTAGCGGGACGGGCGAGCAGTACTTC. The encoded protein is CASKRATSGTGEQYF.